Included here is one TCR beta chain sequence, with context. Its antigen remains unknown. The CDR3 extends over 16 amino acids. The trim removed 6 bases at V and 1 base at J, leaving 9 bases unmatched. The germline gives CDR1 MNHEY, CDR2 SVGAGI. The sample comes from a study of shared clonotypes between healthy human individuals. Whole-study findings and limits: Represented genetic and exposure-history diversity was restricted by having few donors.

Libraries were prepared by immunoSEQ multiplex PCR; TCRdb keeps only in-frame clonotypes and omits some of them. The sample includes approximately 100,000 clones, over 65% seen only once; the top ten take roughly a quarter. The source material was memory CD8+ T cells sorted from blood. Sample subset: CD45RO+ cells pooled with CCR7-negative TemRA cells. This sequence was found in a young woman in good health. The V gene is TRBV6-5, the J gene TRBJ2-3, with 8 bases identical to TRBD1. CDR3 loop: CASSYEPGGGTDTQYF. The CDR3 DNA sequence: TGTGCCAGCAGCTACGAACCAGGGGGCGGCACAGATACGCAGTATTTT.